The source of this T cell receptor beta chain is a study of breast tumors, draining lymph nodes, adjacent tissues. Findings and caveats of the study: Tumor and nontumor repertoires were significantly more similar in luminal-like than in basal-like breast cancer. Tumor T cell lymph node origin was a supported hypothesis, not proven. Most tumor T cells seemingly derive from lymph node, then expand in tumor. Compared with lymph nodes, tumors were less diverse; compared with nontumor tissue, more.

Note on this clonotype: What it binds is unknown.

The lymph nodes were axillary draining lymph nodes from breast cancer patients. TCRdb re-analysed the multiplex PCR reads in MiXCR, keeping a single row per CDR3 protein. Of 85,000 to 130,000 distinct CDR3 sequences detected, 30% appear once; the ten largest clones hold under 6.5%. Looked up from germline, CDR1 is DFQATT and CDR2 is SNEGSKA (reference sequence). This CDR3 is 16 amino acids long. Trimming stripped 6 bases from V and 8 bases from J, with 26 bases between. This sequence joins TRBV20-1 and TRBJ1-3; D gene unclear. Material for sequencing was axillary lymph node tissue. The receptor was derived from a female donor with breast cancer. Some clones in this sample may be carry-over from other donors' samples. The CDR3 bases are TGCAGTGCCAACGCCCCCGTGGGGATCTATGGCTACACCATATATTTT. This gives the protein CSANAPVGIYGYTIYF.